This entry lists 24 T cell receptor beta chains sequenced from one sample in a study of blood T cell repertoires in COVID-19. The repertoire was sequenced with immunoSEQ multiplex PCR; TCRdb's copy has only in-frame clones and lacks some. The sample carries more than 110,000 clones, just under 90% recorded once. Sequences were obtained from peripheral blood. The receptors derive from a woman in her forties with acute or convalescent COVID-19.

The V and J genes are TRBV21-1 and TRBJ2-1; TRBD1 is taken as the D call from the table, unchecked against the DNA. TRBV21-1 counts as a pseudogene. The CDR3 sequence is 16 residues long. This CDR3 is CASSKFSTQTYNEQFF. CDR3 nucleotide sequence: TGTGCCAGCAGCAAATTTTCCACCCAGACCTACAATGAGCAGTTCTTC.

This clone was observed once. The chain is built from TRBV19 and TRBJ2-7, with 9 nucleotides matching TRBD1. Germline-derived CDR1 and CDR2 are LNHDA and SQIVND (reference sequence). V lost 5 bases and J lost 0; bases outside the gene matches: 5. There are 15 residues in the CDR3. CDR3 nucleotide sequence: TGTGCCAGTAGTTACCGGGACAGGGACTCCTACGAGCAGTACTTC. It specifies CASSYRDRDSYEQYF.

The chain couples TRBV18 to TRBJ1-1; perhaps TRBD1 as D (5 bases). Germline V CDR1 and CDR2: KGHSH, LQKENI. This CDR3 spans 15 amino acids. Between the trimmed V and J ends, which lost 0 bases and 4 bases, there was a span of 12 bases. CDR3 sequence: CASSPPRGRSTEAFF. The CDR3 DNA is TGTGCCAGCTCACCACCAAGGGGCAGGAGCACTGAAGCTTTCTTT.

V gene TRBV7-2 combines with J gene TRBJ2-3; 7 bases align to TRBD2. CDR1 is SGHTA and CDR2 is FQGNSA in the germline V gene. This CDR3 spans 13 amino acids. The V segment lost 8 bases and the J segment 0 bases; nucleotides outside the gene matches: 2. The CDR3 region has the DNA TGTGCCAGCGGGGGGGACAGCACAGATACGCAGTATTTT. Translation gives CASGGDSTDTQYF. The complete variable domain, with remaining parts taken from reference TRBV7-2 and TRBJ2-3, reads GAGVSQSPSNKVTEKGKDVELRCDPISGHTALYWYRQSLGQGLEFLIYFQGNSAPDKSGLPSDRFSAERTGGSVSTLTIQRTQQEDSAVYLCASGGDSTDTQYFGPGTRLTVL.

The V and J genes are TRBV15 and TRBJ1-1; 7 bases line up with TRBD1. The CDR3 has 15 amino acids. Germline CDR1 and CDR2: LNHNV and YYDKDF (reference sequence). V shed 3 bases, J shed 0 bases, and the junction held 4 bases outside the gene matches. CDR3 sequence: CATSSVGGMNTEAFF. The CDR3 DNA reads as TGTGCCACCAGCAGTGTAGGGGGCATGAACACTGAAGCTTTCTTT.

The chain recombines TRBV9 with TRBJ2-1; 9 bases match TRBD2. There are 17 residues in the CDR3. Germline V gives CDR1 SGDLS, CDR2 YYNGEE. Germline trimming cut 0 bases from V and 4 bases from J; bases unmatched to any gene: 8. CDR3 protein: CASSVAGSGGLYNEQFF. As DNA, the CDR3 is TGTGCCAGCAGCGTAGCTGGGAGCGGGGGGTTGTACAATGAGCAGTTCTTC. Looking up the rest from reference TRBV9 and TRBJ2-1 gives the full variable domain: DSGVTQTPKHLITATGQRVTLRCSPRSGDLSVYWYQQSLDQGLQFLIQYYNGEERAKGNILERFSAQQFPDLHSELNLSSLELGDSALYFCASSVAGSGGLYNEQFFGPGTRLTVL.

The V call is TRBV4-1, the J call TRBJ2-3; D gene ambiguous. The germline V gene encodes CDR1 MGHRA and CDR2 YSYEKL. The V and J ends lost 4 bases and 2 bases respectively, with 7 bases between them. The CDR3 consists of 13 residues. The CDR3 loop is CASSRQYTDTQYF. The CDR3 DNA reads as TGCGCCAGCAGCCGGCAGTACACAGATACGCAGTATTTT.

This chain connects TRBV6-5 to TRBJ1-1; D is undetermined. CDR1 is MNHEY and CDR2 is SVGAGI in the germline V gene. CDR3 length equals 15 residues. The V end was cut by 2 bases, the J end by 4 bases, with 14 bases between. CDR3 bases: TGTGCCAGCAGTTACAGGCGGCCCCTGAGCACTGAAGCTTTCTTT. This sequence encodes CASSYRRPLSTEAFF.

The chain recombines TRBV3-1 (or the pseudogene TRBV3-2) with TRBJ2-3; D uncertain. The V gene's germline CDR1 is LGHDT and CDR2 YNNKEL (reference sequence). V was pared by 0 bases and J by 4 bases, with 5 bases between. The CDR3 consists of 13 residues. The CDR3 here is CASSQDNPDTQYF. The CDR3 coding sequence is TGTGCCAGCAGCCAAGATAATCCAGATACGCAGTATTTT.

J is TRBJ1-2 and V is TRBV7-9, with 10 bases that match TRBD1. CDR3 size: 15 residues. J was trimmed by 3 bases and V by 3 bases; bases with no gene match: 4. CDR1 and CDR2 from the germline V gene are SEHNR and FQNEAQ (reference sequence). CDR3 protein: CASSLGQGNDYGYTF. The CDR3 DNA reads TGTGCCAGCAGCTTGGGACAGGGGAACGACTATGGCTACACCTTC.

V usage is TRBV11-3 and J usage is TRBJ1-5; TRBD1 aligns across 9 bases. The germline V gene has CDR1 SGHNT and CDR2 YENEEA. The CDR3 is made up of 19 amino acids. The junction had 16 bases not matched to a gene; V was cut back by 4 bases and J by 3 bases. In DNA, the CDR3 is TGTGCCAGCAGCTCGTCGACGGGGACAGGGAAGGATACCAATCAGCCCCAGCATTTT. This codes for CASSSSTGTGKDTNQPQHF.

The chain employs TRBV28 and TRBJ2-1; 7 nucleotides agree with TRBD2. This CDR3 has 13 residues. After removal of 3 bases from V and 15 bases from J, the junction contained 11 bases not matched to a gene. Germline loops: CDR1 MDHEN, CDR2 SYDVKM. CDR3 bases: TGTGCCAGCAGTTTTTCATGGAGCGGGAATAGGTTCTTC. Protein sequence: CASSFSWSGNRFF.

The rearrangement uses TRBV7-3 and TRBJ2-3; D is perhaps TRBD2 (5 bases). This CDR3 region has 15 residues. The V gene's germline CDR1 is SGHTA and CDR2 FQGTGA. V lost 0 bases and J 2 bases, leaving 9 bases between the germline ends. Here the CDR3 reads CASSLTPSPTDTQYF. Written as DNA, the CDR3 is TGTGCCAGCAGCTTAACTCCTAGCCCCACAGATACGCAGTATTTT.

The V gene is TRBV29-1, the J gene TRBJ2-5, with TRBD1 as a possible D gene (5 bases). Between the trimmed V and J ends, which lost 5 bases and 1 base, there was a span of 8 bases. Germline CDR1 SQVTM, CDR2 ANQGSEA. CDR3 length equals 12 residues. The CDR3 reads CSVRGSQETQYF. The CDR3 DNA reads TGCAGCGTTAGGGGCAGCCAAGAGACCCAGTACTTC. Full variable domain (rest looked up from reference TRBV29-1 and TRBJ2-5): SAVISQKPSRDICQRGTSLTIQCQVDSQVTMMFWYRQQPGQSLTLIATANQGSEATYESGFVIDKFPISRPNLTFSTLTVSNMSPEDSSIYLCSVRGSQETQYFGPGTRLLVL.

The genes are TRBV7-3 and TRBJ2-2; 11 bases match TRBD1. Looked up from germline, CDR1 is SGHTA and CDR2 is FQGTGA. Trimming removed 6 bases from V and 4 bases from J; junction bases left unmatched: 4. The CDR3 runs to 15 residues. The CDR3 reads CASRSGTGGTGELFF. The CDR3, as DNA: TGTGCCAGCAGGTCCGGGACAGGGGGCACCGGGGAGCTGTTTTTT. The whole variable domain, remainder taken from reference TRBV7-3 and TRBJ2-2, is GAGVSQTPSNKVTEKGKYVELRCDPISGHTALYWYRQSLGQGPEFLIYFQGTGAADDSGLPNDRFFAVRPEGSVSTLKIQRTERGDSAVYLCASRSGTGGTGELFFGEGSRLTVL.

The genes are TRBV7-9 and TRBJ2-5, with D tentatively TRBD2 (6 bases). Germline values: CDR1 SEHNR, CDR2 FQNEAQ (reference sequence). V was trimmed by 1 base and J by 3 bases, leaving 15 bases between them. This CDR3 spans 16 amino acids. CDR3 coding DNA: TGTGCCAGCAGCTTAGTCCCTAGCGCAAATGAAGAGACCCAGTACTTC. Protein: CASSLVPSANEETQYF.

This sequence joins TRBV7-8 and TRBJ1-2, with TRBD1 as a possible D gene (5 bases). V lost 0 bases to trimming and J lost 3 bases, with 14 bases between them. The V gene's germline CDR1 is SGHVS and CDR2 FQNEAQ. CDR3 length equals 16 residues. CDR3 protein: CASSLAGAGIYYGYTF. CDR3 in DNA: TGTGCCAGCAGCTTAGCCGGAGCAGGGATTTACTATGGCTACACCTTC.

This chain links TRBV27 with TRBJ2-7; 9 bases agree with TRBD1. CDR1 and CDR2 from the germline V gene are MNHEY and SMNVEV (reference sequence). This CDR3 is built from 14 residues. After removal of 3 bases from V and 4 bases from J, the junction contained 4 bases not matched to a gene. The CDR3 region is CASSLGTGMYEQYF. The CDR3 DNA reads as TGTGCCAGCAGTTTGGGGACAGGGATGTACGAGCAGTACTTC.

This sequence joins TRBV6-5 and TRBJ2-1; TRBD2 matches 9 bases. The CDR3 consists of 15 residues. V lost 6 bases, J lost 4 bases, and 7 bases stayed unmatched. Germline assignment: CDR1 MNHEY and CDR2 SVGAGI. The CDR3 region has the DNA TGTGCCAGCAGCTTAGCGGGGGAAAGGTACAATGAGCAGTTCTTC. Its protein product is CASSLAGERYNEQFF.

V usage is TRBV6-6 and J usage is TRBJ1-1; 7 bases fit TRBD1. Per germline, CDR1 MNHNY and CDR2 SVGAGI (reference sequence). This CDR3 spans 15 amino acids. J lost 1 base, V lost 2 bases, and 4 bases had no gene match. DNA for the CDR3: TGTGCCAGCAGTTACGGACCAGGGGGGAACACTGAAGCTTTCTTT. This translates into CASSYGPGGNTEAFF.

The CDR3: CASSYSPFSGDTQYF. DNA of the CDR3: TGTGCCAGCAGTTACTCCCCCTTCTCGGGAGATACGCAGTATTTT. This sequence joins TRBV6-2 or TRBV6-3 and TRBJ2-3; no firm D call. In germline, CDR1 is MNHEY, CDR2 SVGEGT. The CDR3 totals 15 residues. V was shortened by 0 bases and J by 5 bases, with 12 bases between the two germline ends.

The chain recombines TRBV13 with TRBJ2-7; 11 nucleotides match TRBD1. Unmatched junction bases numbered 7, after V lost 4 bases and J lost 2 bases. This CDR3 comprises 16 residues. Germline V gene data show CDR1 as PRHDT and CDR2 as FYEKMQ (reference sequence). The CDR3 spells CASSSRTGGDTYEQYF. CDR3 nucleotides: TGTGCCAGCAGCTCCCGGACAGGGGGCGATACCTACGAGCAGTACTTC.

The chain combines TRBV7-2 with TRBJ2-6; 7 nucleotides align to TRBD1. This CDR3 spans 18 amino acids. Germline V lookup: CDR1 SGHTA, CDR2 FQGNSA. The junction had 6 bases not matched to a gene; V was cut back by 1 base and J by 0 bases. CDR3 DNA: TGTGCCAGCAGCTTAGATGACAGGGAGATCTCTGGGGCCAACGTCCTGACTTTC. It translates to CASSLDDREISGANVLTF. Complete variable domain (other parts from reference TRBV7-2 and TRBJ2-6): GAGVSQSPSNKVTEKGKDVELRCDPISGHTALYWYRQSLGQGLEFLIYFQGNSAPDKSGLPSDRFSAERTGGSVSTLTIQRTQQEDSAVYLCASSLDDREISGANVLTFGAGSRLTVL.

This chain links TRBV5-1 with TRBJ1-4, with D perhaps matching TRBD1 (5 bases). Trimming stripped 4 bases from V and 3 bases from J, with 13 bases between. This CDR3 has 15 amino acids. Germline assignment: CDR1 SGHRS and CDR2 YFSETQ. In nucleotides, the CDR3 is TGCGCCAGCAGCCCAGACAGAGGCCCTAATGAAAAACTGTTTTTT. Amino acid sequence: CASSPDRGPNEKLFF. The complete variable domain, with remaining parts taken from reference TRBV5-1 and TRBJ1-4, reads KAGVTQTPRYLIKTRGQQVTLSCSPISGHRSVSWYQQTPGQGLQFLFEYFSETQRNKGNFPGRFSGRQFSNSRSEMNVSTLELGDSALYLCASSPDRGPNEKLFFGSGTQLSVL.